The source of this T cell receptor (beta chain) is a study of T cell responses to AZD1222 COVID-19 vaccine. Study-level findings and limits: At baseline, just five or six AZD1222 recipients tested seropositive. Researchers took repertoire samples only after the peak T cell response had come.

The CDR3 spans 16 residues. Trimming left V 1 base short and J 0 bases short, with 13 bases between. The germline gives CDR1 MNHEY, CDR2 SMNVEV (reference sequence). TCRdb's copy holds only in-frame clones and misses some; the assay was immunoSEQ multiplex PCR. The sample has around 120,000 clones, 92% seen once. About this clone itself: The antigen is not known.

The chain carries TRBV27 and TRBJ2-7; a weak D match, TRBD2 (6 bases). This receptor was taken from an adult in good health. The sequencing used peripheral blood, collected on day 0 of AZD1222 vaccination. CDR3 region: CASSLFGTGGSYEQYF. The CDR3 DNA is TGTGCCAGCAGTTTATTTGGCACCGGGGGCTCCTACGAGCAGTACTTC.